This TCR beta chain was sequenced for a study of beta chain features in type 1 diabetes. Study-wide results and limits: A PCR bias possibly favoring shorter templates would apply equally to patients and controls.

There are 16 residues in the CDR3. V was clipped by 2 bases and J by 12 bases, with 23 bases between them. Germline values: CDR1 LNHDA, CDR2 SQIVND (reference sequence). The sequenced template was cDNA made from the entire isolated RNA. Data came from immunoSEQ multiplex PCR; TCRdb stores just in-frame clones and leaves some out. The sample holds nearly 350,000 clones; around 7.6% are singletons and the top ten take more than 0.4%. As concerns this clone: What it binds is unknown.

Material: central memory CD4+ T cells from blood. The clonotype originates from a woman between 18 and 30 years old in good health. This chain links TRBV19 with TRBJ1-5, with D perhaps matching TRBD1 (6 bases). The CDR3 sequence is CASSIPRVYRAEDQHF. CDR3 DNA: TGTGCCAGTAGTATACCACGGGTTTACAGGGCCGAGGACCAGCATTTT.